This record concerns one T cell receptor beta chain sequence. Trimming removed 4 bases from V and 4 bases from J; junction bases left unmatched: 7. The CDR3 length is 16 residues. The germline CDR1 and CDR2 sequences are SGHTA and FQGNSA. The source of the sample is a study of beta chain features in type 1 diabetes. Reverse transcribing all isolated RNA meant expressed TCRB transcripts were sequenced. Produced via immunoSEQ multiplex PCR; TCRdb's table is partial and in-frame only. The sample holds roughly 230,000 clones; 7.5% to 10% are singletons and the top ten take about 0.03%. The genes are TRBV7-2 and TRBJ2-1; 10 nucleotides align to TRBD2. Sequenced: naive CD4+ T cells from blood. The TCR was taken from a woman between 18 and 29 years old in good health. The CDR3 reads CASSSRLAGIYNEQFF. Here the CDR3 DNA reads TGTGCCAGCAGCTCGAGACTAGCGGGCATATACAATGAGCAGTTCTTC.